Described below is a single T cell receptor beta chain sequence and its context. The CDR3 spans 13 residues. V shed 5 bases and J shed 3 bases, with 11 bases lying between them. CDR1 is KGHSH and CDR2 is LQKENI in the germline V gene. This entry comes from a study of blood T cell repertoires in COVID-19. Study at large: Sources were T cells, B-cell-depleted T cells, or PBMCs; the material itself was cDNA or gDNA.

Sequencing used immunoSEQ multiplex PCR; TCRdb keeps in-frame clones, though not all of them. Among 120,000 to 150,000 clones, roughly 88% were seen once, and the ten largest hold less than 2%. The chain uses TRBV18 and TRBJ2-7, with a possible D match to TRBD1 (5 bases). The material sequenced was peripheral blood. The receptor's source is a woman aged 60 to 75 with acute or convalescent COVID-19. CDR3 loop: CASSETVVYEQYF. In DNA form, the CDR3 reads TGTGCCAGCTCAGAGACAGTGGTCTACGAGCAGTACTTC.